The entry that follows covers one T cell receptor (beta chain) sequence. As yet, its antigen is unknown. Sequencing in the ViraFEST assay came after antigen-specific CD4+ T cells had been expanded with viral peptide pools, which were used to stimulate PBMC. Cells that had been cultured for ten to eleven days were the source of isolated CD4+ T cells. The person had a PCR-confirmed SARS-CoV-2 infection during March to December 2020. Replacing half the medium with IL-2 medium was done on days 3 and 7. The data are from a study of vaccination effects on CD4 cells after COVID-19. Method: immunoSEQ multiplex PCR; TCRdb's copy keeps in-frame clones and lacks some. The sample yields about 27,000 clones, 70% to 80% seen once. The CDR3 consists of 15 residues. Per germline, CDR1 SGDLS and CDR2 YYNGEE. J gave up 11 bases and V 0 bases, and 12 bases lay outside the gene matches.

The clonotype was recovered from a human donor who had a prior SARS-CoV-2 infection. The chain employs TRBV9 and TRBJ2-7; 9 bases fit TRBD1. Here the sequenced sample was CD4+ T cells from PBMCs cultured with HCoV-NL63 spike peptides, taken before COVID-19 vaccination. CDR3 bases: TGTGCCAGCAGCGTAGGTCCCTCGGGACAGGGACAGGAGTACTTC. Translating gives CASSVGPSGQGQEYF. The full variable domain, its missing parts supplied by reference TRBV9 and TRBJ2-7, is DSGVTQTPKHLITATGQRVTLRCSPRSGDLSVYWYQQSLDQGLQFLIQYYNGEERAKGNILERFSAQQFPDLHSELNLSSLELGDSALYFCASSVGPSGQGQEYFGPGTRLTVT.